Sequencing of this T cell receptor (beta chain) was carried out in a study of OX40 agonist ivuxolimab in advanced cancers. At the level of the study: Patients received intravenous ivuxolimab every 2 weeks at 0.01 to 10 mg/kg. Prior therapy, whether anti-PD-1, anti-PD-L1 or anti-CTLA-4, was allowed, and roughly 41% had some. Hepatocellular carcinoma, melanoma, renal cell or head and neck cancer affected the dose-escalation patients.

Drawing of blood for sampling happened at baseline, at cycle 4 day 1, and at cycle 7 day 1. The length of the CDR3 is 15 residues. CDR1 is LNHDA and CDR2 is SQIVND in the germline V gene (reference sequence). The V end was cut by 2 bases, the J end by 4 bases, with 14 bases between. Using immunoSEQ multiplex PCR, the repertoire was profiled, and TCRdb retains in-frame clones only, with some absent. Of approximately 82,000 clones in the sample, more than 75% were seen once. This sequence originates from an adult with an advanced solid tumor such as melanoma, head and neck, liver or kidney cancer. This material consisted of CD4+ or CD8+ T cells sorted from blood, taken in a trial of the OX40 agonist ivuxolimab. V usage is TRBV19 and J usage is TRBJ2-5; a possible D gene is TRBD2 (6 bases). The CDR3 spells CASSILGLATETQYF. CDR3 nucleotides: TGTGCCAGTAGTATACTGGGACTGGCCACAGAGACCCAGTACTTC.